The 13 T cell receptor delta chains given below trace back to one sample, sequenced in a study of Vδ1+ human thymocytes. RNA was extracted from the cells and then reverse transcribed. CDR3 amplicons came from multiplex PCR with pooled V-gene forward and constant-region reverse primers. TCRdb reanalysed the multiplex PCR reads with CATT. The sample includes some 73,000 delta-chain clones, roughly a third of them seen just once. These TCRs are of unknown antigen specificity. Points from the study as a whole: Thymic TRG and TRD repertoires appeared highly polyclonal.

Input material: Vdelta1+ gamma-delta thymocytes from the thymus. Subset in this sample: FACS-sorted CD3+ TCRalphabeta- TCRVdelta1+ TCRVdelta2- thymocytes. The receptor source for this set is a boy less than two years old who had congenital heart surgery.

This clone was seen more than once but under ten times. The rearrangement links TRDV1 to TRDJ1; 7 bases match TRDD3. Germline CDR1 and CDR2: TSWWSYY and QGS. The CDR3 has 16 amino acids. J was trimmed by 0 bases and V by 2 bases; bases with no gene match: 6. The CDR3 protein is CALGEMLGADTDKLIF. For the CDR3, the DNA is TGTGCTCTTGGGGAAATGCTGGGGGCTGACACCGATAAACTCATCTTT.

This clone has just one count. The chain is built from TRDV1 and TRDJ1; maybe TRDD3 (8 bases). The germline V gene has CDR1 TSWWSYY and CDR2 QGS. The CDR3 has 15 amino acids. V was shortened by 4 bases and J by 9 bases, with 21 bases between the two germline ends. In DNA form, the CDR3 reads TGTGCTCTTGGGGCCCTTCCTGGGGATACCTTAGAACTCATCTTT. It translates to CALGALPGDTLELIF.

The J gene is TRDJ1, the V gene TRDV1; possible D gene TRDD3, 5 bases. V was cut by 5 bases and J by 0 bases, with 16 bases left in between. Germline lookup yields CDR1 TSWWSYY and CDR2 QGS. The CDR3 covers 16 residues. The DNA of the CDR3 is TGTGCTCTTGGGATAGGTGGTCTGGGATACACCGATAAACTCATCTTT. As protein: CALGIGGLGYTDKLIF.

The V and J genes are TRDV1 and TRDJ1; weak D call: TRDD3 (8 bases). The V gene's germline CDR1 is TSWWSYY and CDR2 QGS. The CDR3 covers 23 residues. The V end was cut by 5 bases, the J end by 8 bases, with 45 bases between. In nucleotides, the CDR3 is TGTGCTCTTGGGCCCTACCATTCCTACGAAGTACTGGGGGGCCTACCGAGGCCAACAAAACTCATCTTT. Protein product: CALGPYHSYEVLGGLPRPTKLIF.

The chain combines TRDV1 with TRDJ1; 12 bases match TRDD3. The germline gives CDR1 TSWWSYY, CDR2 QGS. J gave up 0 bases and V 1 base, and 30 bases lay outside the gene matches. The CDR3 spans 26 residues. The CDR3 DNA is TGTGCTCTTGGGGAACGAGGGGCGTGGGACGTGAGATACTGGGGGATACACGGGGATCACACCGATAAACTCATCTTT. This sequence encodes CALGERGAWDVRYWGIHGDHTDKLIF.

The genes are TRDV2 and TRDJ3; D possibly corresponds to TRDD2 (5 bases). CDR1 and CDR2 from the germline V gene are GEAIGNYY and EKD. Trimming shortened V by 5 bases and J by 0 bases, and 16 bases separated the two germline ends. The CDR3 is made up of 18 amino acids. CDR3 DNA: TGTGCCTGTGCTGTTTTCCTCCGCCGCTCCTGGGACACCCGACAGATGTTTTTC. Encoded protein: CACAVFLRRSWDTRQMFF.

The rearrangement uses TRDV1 and TRDJ1; no firm D call. Germline values: CDR1 TSWWSYY, CDR2 QGS. This CDR3 is built from 12 residues. V was trimmed by 2 bases and J by 5 bases, leaving 6 bases between them. The CDR3 loop reads CALGEWRDKLIF. The DNA for the CDR3 is TGTGCTCTTGGGGAATGGAGGGATAAACTCATCTTT.

The chain carries TRDV1 and TRDJ1, with D perhaps given as TRDD2 or TRDD3 (5 bases each). Germline CDR1 and CDR2: TSWWSYY and QGS. CDR3 length equals 17 residues. V lost 6 bases to trimming and J lost 4 bases, with 24 bases between them. CDR3 DNA: TGTGCTCTTGGCAAGTTCCTCCACGTGGTGGGGTACGATAAACTCATCTTT. It codes for CALGKFLHVVGYDKLIF.

V and J are TRDV2 and TRDJ1; TRDD3 matches at 9 bases. V trimming: 1 base; J trimming: 0 bases; junction bases outside the gene matches: 11. Germline CDR1 reads GEAIGNYY; CDR2 reads EKD. The CDR3 contains 18 residues. The CDR3 region has the DNA TGTGCCTGTGACACGCGGTGCTGGGGGATCGGGTACACCGATAAACTCATCTTT. Protein product: CACDTRCWGIGYTDKLIF.

The gene calls are TRDV1 and TRDJ1; possible D gene TRDD2, 6 bases. V was clipped by 1 base and J by 1 base, with 22 bases between them. The CDR3 contains 19 residues. Germline lookup yields CDR1 TSWWSYY and CDR2 QGS. CDR3 DNA: TGTGCTCTTGGGGAACGAGGGCGTCTCCTACCGGGGCCCACCGATAAACTCATCTTT. Its protein product is CALGERGRLLPGPTDKLIF.

The chain joins TRDV1 to TRDJ1; 12 bases agree with TRDD3. The junction had 14 bases not matched to a gene; V was cut back by 3 bases and J by 3 bases. The CDR3 length is 19 residues. Germline V lookup: CDR1 TSWWSYY, CDR2 QGS. The CDR3 spells CALGDYSWGLGDTSDKLIF. The CDR3 DNA reads as TGTGCTCTTGGGGACTACTCCTGGGGGCTGGGGGATACGTCCGATAAACTCATCTTT.

The rearrangement uses TRDV1 and TRDJ1; 9 positions agree with TRDD3. The CDR3 is made up of 22 amino acids. After removal of 3 bases from V and 0 bases from J, the junction contained 23 bases not matched to a gene. Germline V gives CDR1 TSWWSYY, CDR2 QGS. This CDR3 is CALGEGGTLLSWGYGDTDKLIF. CDR3 coding DNA: TGTGCTCTTGGGGAGGGGGGAACCCTACTCTCCTGGGGATACGGGGACACCGATAAACTCATCTTT.

The genes are TRDV1 and TRDJ1; 12 bases match TRDD3. Germline V lookup: CDR1 TSWWSYY, CDR2 QGS. CDR3 length: 19 residues. V dropped 1 base and J dropped 0; count of bases not matched to a gene: 9. DNA for the CDR3: TGTGCTCTTGGGGAACACGCCTGGGGGATACGCCACCACACCGATAAACTCATCTTT. Translating gives CALGEHAWGIRHHTDKLIF.